This T cell receptor (beta chain) was observed in a study of OX40 agonist ivuxolimab in advanced cancers. In terms of the full investigation: Ivuxolimab, which targeted the costimulatory receptor OX40 (CD134), was an agonistic, fully human IgG2 monoclonal antibody. Intravenous ivuxolimab was administered to patients every 2 weeks at six dose levels: 0.01, 0.1, 0.3, 1.5, 3 and 10 mg/kg. Among the roughly 50 dose-escalation patients, some 20 had hepatocellular carcinoma, 15 or so melanoma, 9 renal cell carcinoma and 9 head and neck cancer. In the dose-escalation cohort, 70% to 90% of patients were male, and the mean age was 60 years with a range of roughly 23 to 79. Prior anti-PD-1, anti-PD-L1 or anti-CTLA-4 therapy was permitted, and 40% of dose-escalation patients had received checkpoint inhibitors. Partial responses occurred in three dose-escalation patients, of whom one had hepatocellular carcinoma and two had cutaneous melanoma. The purpose of peripheral TCRbeta sequencing was to test whether ivuxolimab changed TCR sequence diversity and led to clonal T-cell expansion. The paper reports the monotherapy dose-escalation portion (N of about 56 patients) of the phase I ivuxolimab trial.

A note on this clone: What this receptor recognizes is not known. It has no much larger one-base neighbor in the sample; base qualities were not kept.

Findings and caveats that apply to the study as a whole: After ivuxolimab, CD8+ T cells had more expanded clones than CD4+ T cells on average. Low levels of normalized T-cell clonal expansion were also seen in some patients who did not respond. Which antigens the clonally expanded peripheral T cells were specific for was not determined. At doses of 0.1 to 3.0 mg/kg, clonal expansion of both CD4+ and CD8+ blood T cells was observed from baseline to week 6. In partial responders in the 0.1-3.0 mg/kg groups, normalized peripheral clonal expansion was found to be among the lowest, especially among CD8+ T cells.

For sequencing of the TCRbeta CDR3 region, genomic DNA was extracted from the sorted cells. The immunoSEQ Assay was used to sequence the TCRbeta CDR3 regions. The clones in this table, taken by TCRdb from immuneACCESS, are in-frame only. Not every clone is retained; where verified, under half of the shortfall comes from an unresolved V gene, and the cause of the rest is unknown. The sample profile shows tens of thousands of clones; 91% of them were found once. Of the sample, roughly 8.7% is held by the ten largest clones. The trial excluded patients who had a history of autoimmune disease or who were on systemic immunosuppression. Peripheral blood for TCR sequencing was collected from all dose cohorts at baseline, on cycle 4 day 1, and on cycle 7 day 1. The samples were drawn from a first-in-human, open-label, multicenter phase I dose-escalation trial of ivuxolimab. Adults with locally advanced or metastatic melanoma, renal cell carcinoma, hepatocellular carcinoma or head and neck squamous cell carcinoma were enrolled in the trial. CD4+ and CD8+ T cells were sorted separately from peripheral blood before TCR sequencing.

The junction carries 21 bases between V and J, which are trimmed by 0 bases and 7 bases respectively. CDR3 length: 17 amino acids, cysteine to phenylalanine. Of the read, only the CDR3 DNA is kept; its 51 bases are in frame from base 1. For CDR1 and CDR2, the germline V gene lists KGHSH and LQKENI. This chain is built from TRBV18 and TRBJ1-2, and the D gene may be TRBD1, 6 bases matching. The material was CD4+ or CD8+ T cells sorted from blood, obtained in a trial of the OX40 agonist ivuxolimab. The source is an adult with an advanced solid tumor such as melanoma, head and neck, liver or kidney cancer. The CDR3 here reads CASSPPVRGALYGGYTF. At the DNA level, the sequence is TGTGCCAGCTCACCACCTGTTAGGGGGGCCCTATATGGTGGCTACACCTTC.